These 25 T cell receptor beta chains were all obtained from the same sample, sequenced in a study of T cell changes during pregnancy in multiple sclerosis. The protocol was immunoSEQ multiplex PCR, while the TCRdb copy is restricted to in-frame clones and leaves out a portion. The profile covers about 44,000 clones, with around 90% appearing a single time and approximately 0.6% taken by the ten largest. The sample was CD4+ T cells from peripheral blood mononuclear cells, taken in the first trimester of pregnancy. The receptor set was obtained from a female donor with multiple sclerosis, enrolled in a pregnancy study.

The CDR3 protein is CASSLRRVEAFF. In nucleotides, the CDR3 is TGTGCCAGCAGCTTAAGGAGGGTTGAAGCTTTCTTT. The V gene is TRBV11-2, the J gene TRBJ1-1, with unresolved D. Germline CDR1 reads SGHAT; CDR2 reads FQNNGV. The CDR3 has 12 amino acids. V lost 2 bases and J 7 bases, leaving 8 bases between the germline ends.

This chain uses TRBV9 with TRBJ1-2; TRBD1 matches 9 bases. From germline, CDR1 is SGDLS and CDR2 YYNGEE. The V and J ends lost 3 bases and 6 bases, in that order; junction bases with no gene match: 12. The CDR3 totals 16 residues. The CDR3 DNA reads as TGTGCCAGCAGCGCCCGGGACAGGGTGTTTAGGGATGGCTACACCTTC. This encodes CASSARDRVFRDGYTF.

This chain connects TRBV27 to TRBJ2-5, with 9 bases that match TRBD1. The germline V gene encodes CDR1 MNHEY and CDR2 SMNVEV (reference sequence). The V segment lost 6 bases and the J segment 1 base; nucleotides outside the gene matches: 3. The CDR3 is 14 amino acids. CDR3 protein: CASRDRGGQETQYF. For the CDR3, the DNA is TGTGCCAGCAGGGACAGGGGAGGCCAAGAGACCCAGTACTTC.

The gene calls are TRBV4-2 and TRBJ1-5; no clear D. Germline lookup yields CDR1 LGHNA and CDR2 YNFKEQ. The CDR3 length is 15 residues. V lost 7 bases to trimming and J lost 0 bases, with 13 bases between them. The CDR3 sequence: CASTAGSYSNQPQHF. The DNA of the CDR3 is TGTGCCAGCACCGCGGGCTCATATAGCAATCAGCCCCAGCATTTT.

V gene TRBV9 combines with J gene TRBJ2-1; 7 bases are shared with TRBD2. The CDR3 contains 17 residues. J gave up 6 bases and V 0 bases, and 12 bases lay outside the gene matches. Germline CDR1 and CDR2: SGDLS and YYNGEE. CDR3 residues: CASSVASVGGPGNEQFF. In DNA, the CDR3 is TGTGCCAGCAGCGTAGCTTCAGTGGGAGGGCCGGGCAATGAGCAGTTCTTC.

About this clone itself: One end of the junction does not line up with germline, which may come from a read error. The chain uses TRBV7-2 and TRBJ1-5; D not resolved. CDR1 and CDR2 (germline): SGHTA, FQGNSA. The CDR3 is 13 residues long. CDR3 sequence: CASSLDGQQPQHF. The CDR3, as DNA: TGTGCCAGCAGTTTAGATGGGCAGCAGCCCCAGCATTTT.

The chain employs TRBV2 and TRBJ1-2, with no clear D. V shed 2 bases and J shed 8 bases, with 6 bases lying between them. Per germline, CDR1 SNHLY and CDR2 FYNNEI. The CDR3 runs 11 residues. The CDR3, as DNA: TGTGCCAGCAGTGAATCTAGGGGCTACACCTTC. This encodes CASSESRGYTF.

This clone was observed a handful of times. This chain uses TRBV29-1 with TRBJ1-1; no firm D call. The germline CDR1 and CDR2 sequences are SQVTM and ANQGSEA. V was pared by 7 bases and J by 3 bases, with 6 bases between. The CDR3 is made up of 10 amino acids. The CDR3 sequence: CSAGHTEAFF. CDR3 DNA: TGCAGCGCCGGTCACACTGAAGCTTTCTTT.

The V gene is TRBV28, the J gene TRBJ1-2, with TRBD1 identical over 11 bases. The J segment lost 5 bases and the V segment lost 6 bases, leaving 8 bases of the junction unmatched. This CDR3 spans 15 amino acids. The germline V gene encodes CDR1 MDHEN and CDR2 SYDVKM. CDR3 sequence: CASSLGQGAWYGYTF. The CDR3 DNA sequence: TGTGCCAGCAGCCTTGGACAGGGGGCGTGGTATGGCTACACCTTC.

V usage is TRBV6-5 and J usage is TRBJ1-2; TRBD1 matches 8 bases. Germline CDR1 MNHEY, CDR2 SVGAGI. The CDR3 runs 15 residues. Unmatched junction bases numbered 8, after V lost 0 bases and J lost 8 bases. CDR3 bases: TGTGCCAGCAGTTACTCGTTTAGGGGGACAGGCGGCTACACCTTC. Amino acids: CASSYSFRGTGGYTF.

This rearrangement joins TRBV5-1 to TRBJ2-5; 8 positions agree with TRBD2. V lost 4 bases and J lost 2; bases outside the gene matches: 4. Germline-derived CDR1 and CDR2 are SGHRS and YFSETQ. The CDR3 spans 14 residues. The CDR3 DNA reads as TGCGCCAGCAGCGGAAGCGGGAGACAAGAGACCCAGTACTTC. Amino acid sequence: CASSGSGRQETQYF.

The chain employs TRBV19 and TRBJ1-2; the D gene is possibly TRBD1 (6 bases). The CDR3 has 15 amino acids. Deletions cut 0 bases from V and 5 bases from J, with 13 bases between. CDR1 is LNHDA and CDR2 is SQIVND in the germline V gene (reference sequence). CDR3: CASSIERQGRYGYTF. The DNA of the CDR3 is TGTGCCAGTAGTATAGAGAGGCAGGGGAGATATGGCTACACCTTC.

The chain links TRBV11-2 to TRBJ1-3, with TRBD1 as a possible D gene (5 bases). CDR3 size: 16 residues. Looked up from germline, CDR1 is SGHAT and CDR2 is FQNNGV. V dropped 5 bases and J dropped 1 base, with 15 bases sitting between them. The CDR3 region has the DNA TGTGCCAGCAGCACCGGAGGGGTCGGATCTGGAAACACCATATATTTT. It codes for CASSTGGVGSGNTIYF.

The genes are TRBV7-2 and TRBJ2-2; D perhaps matches TRBD1 (5 bases). Trimming removed 3 bases at V and 4 bases at J, with 6 bases between. CDR3 size: 13 residues. Germline values: CDR1 SGHTA, CDR2 FQGNSA. The CDR3 here is CASSFRATGELFF. The CDR3 coding sequence is TGTGCCAGCAGCTTCAGGGCCACCGGGGAGCTGTTTTTT.

The gene calls are TRBV19 and TRBJ2-3; D may be TRBD1 (6 bases). Germline V gives CDR1 LNHDA, CDR2 SQIVND (reference sequence). V was trimmed by 6 bases and J by 4 bases, leaving 20 bases between them. The CDR3 totals 16 residues. CDR3 sequence reads: CASRVTGSRGADTQYF. In DNA form, the CDR3 reads TGTGCCAGTAGAGTAACAGGGAGCAGAGGCGCAGATACGCAGTATTTT.

V and J are TRBV7-2 and TRBJ1-1; D is possibly TRBD1 (6 bases). This CDR3 comprises 15 residues. Trimming took 6 bases from V and 2 from J, leaving 16 bases between them. Germline loops: CDR1 SGHTA, CDR2 FQGNSA. Written as DNA, the CDR3 is TGTGCCAGCAGGGGAGGGGGGGGAGTAAACACTGAAGCTTTCTTT. Its translation: CASRGGGGVNTEAFF.

The V gene is TRBV7-2, the J gene TRBJ1-5; 7 bases fit TRBD1. The germline CDR1 and CDR2 sequences are SGHTA and FQGNSA. This CDR3 is built from 17 residues. The junction had 16 bases not matched to a gene; V was cut back by 6 bases and J by 5 bases. CDR3 nucleotide sequence: TGTGCCAGCAGTTACACTCCACAGGGGATCGGGGATCAGCCCCAGCATTTT. Protein: CASSYTPQGIGDQPQHF.

The genes are TRBV11-1 and TRBJ1-1, with D hard to call. CDR3 length equals 14 residues. From germline, CDR1 is SGHAT and CDR2 FQDESV (reference sequence). The ends were cut back, 5 bases at V and 4 bases at J, with 14 bases in the middle. The CDR3: CASSPVKESTEAFF. In nucleotides, the CDR3 is TGTGCCAGCAGCCCGGTCAAGGAGAGCACTGAAGCTTTCTTT.

The V call is TRBV27, the J call TRBJ2-3; TRBD2 aligns across 11 bases. The V gene end was trimmed by 7 bases and the J gene end by 0 bases; junction bases not matched to a gene: 6. Germline V CDR1 and CDR2: MNHEY, SMNVEV (reference sequence). The CDR3 loop spans 16 amino acids. In DNA form, the CDR3 reads TGTGCCAGCATCCCGACTAGCGGGGCGAGCACAGATACGCAGTATTTT. The encoded protein is CASIPTSGASTDTQYF.

The V and J genes are TRBV18 and TRBJ1-1, with D possibly matching TRBD1 (5 bases). The V gene's germline CDR1 is KGHSH and CDR2 LQKENI. There are 14 residues in the CDR3. The V end lost 4 bases, the J end lost 1 base, and 10 bases lay between the germline ends. The CDR3 reads CASSLNDRNTEAFF. The CDR3 nucleotides read TGTGCCAGCTCACTAAATGACAGGAACACTGAAGCTTTCTTT. Based on the CDR3 plus reference TRBV18 and TRBJ1-1, the full variable domain is NAGVMQNPRHLVRRRGQEARLRCSPMKGHSHVYWYRQLPEEGLKFMVYLQKENIIDESGMPKERFSAEFPKEGPSILRIQQVVRGDSAAYFCASSLNDRNTEAFFGQGTRLTVV.

The chain links TRBV4-1 to TRBJ2-1; 9 positions match TRBD2. Per the germline V gene, CDR1 is MGHRA and CDR2 is YSYEKL. CDR3 length: 16 amino acids. J was trimmed by 2 bases and V by 1 base; bases with no gene match: 3. The CDR3 DNA follows: TGCGCCAGCAGCCAAGGACTAGCGGCTACCTACAATGAGCAGTTCTTC. Residues: CASSQGLAATYNEQFF.

The V call is TRBV6-5, the J call TRBJ2-3, with D possibly TRBD2 on 6 matching bases. Trimming removed 7 bases at V and 4 bases at J, with 15 bases between. The CDR3 loop spans 14 amino acids. In germline, CDR1 is MNHEY, CDR2 SVGAGI. CDR3 in amino acids: CASTRSGSPDTQYF. DNA for the CDR3: TGTGCCAGCACCCGAAGCGGGTCCCCAGATACGCAGTATTTT.

The chain carries TRBV6-1 and TRBJ1-4; 7 nucleotides match TRBD1. This CDR3 region has 15 residues. Unmatched junction bases numbered 11, after V lost 8 bases and J lost 5 bases. Germline CDR1 reads MNHNS; CDR2 reads SASEGT. The CDR3 spells CASGKQGSLNEKLFF. The CDR3 coding sequence is TGTGCCAGCGGGAAACAGGGGTCCCTCAATGAAAAACTGTTTTTT.

This clone was counted a single time. V is TRBV11-3 and J is TRBJ2-2; D possibly corresponds to TRBD1 (6 bases). The germline gives CDR1 SGHNT, CDR2 YENEEA. The CDR3 covers 15 residues. Between the trimmed V and J ends, which lost 5 bases and 2 bases, there was a span of 12 bases. The CDR3 coding sequence is TGTGCCAGCAGCCCCGGGACACTAAACACCGGGGAGCTGTTTTTT. This codes for CASSPGTLNTGELFF.

The rearrangement joins TRBV12-5 to TRBJ2-5, with a weak D call TRBD2 (5 bases). Germline loops: CDR1 LGHNT, CDR2 FRNRAP. The CDR3 runs 15 residues. V was cut by 6 bases and J by 3 bases, with 17 bases left in between. CDR3 in DNA: TGTGCTAGTGGCGAGGGTGTGTTCGGTAAAGAGACCCAGTACTTC. Translated: CASGEGVFGKETQYF.